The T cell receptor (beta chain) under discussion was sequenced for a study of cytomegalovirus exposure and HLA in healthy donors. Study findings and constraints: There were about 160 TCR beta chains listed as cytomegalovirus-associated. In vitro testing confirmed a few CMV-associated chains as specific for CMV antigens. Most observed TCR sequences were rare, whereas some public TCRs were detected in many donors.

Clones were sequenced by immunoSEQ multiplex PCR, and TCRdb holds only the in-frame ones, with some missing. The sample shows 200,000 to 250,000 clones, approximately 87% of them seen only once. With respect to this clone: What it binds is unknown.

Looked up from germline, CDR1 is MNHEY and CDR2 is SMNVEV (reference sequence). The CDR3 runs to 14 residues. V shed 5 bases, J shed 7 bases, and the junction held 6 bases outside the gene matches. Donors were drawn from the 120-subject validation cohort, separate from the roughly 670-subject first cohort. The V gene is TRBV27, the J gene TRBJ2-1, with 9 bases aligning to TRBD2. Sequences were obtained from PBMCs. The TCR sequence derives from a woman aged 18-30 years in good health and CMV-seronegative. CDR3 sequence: CASSASGGRNEQFF. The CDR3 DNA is TGTGCCAGCAGTGCCAGCGGGGGGAGGAATGAGCAGTTCTTC.